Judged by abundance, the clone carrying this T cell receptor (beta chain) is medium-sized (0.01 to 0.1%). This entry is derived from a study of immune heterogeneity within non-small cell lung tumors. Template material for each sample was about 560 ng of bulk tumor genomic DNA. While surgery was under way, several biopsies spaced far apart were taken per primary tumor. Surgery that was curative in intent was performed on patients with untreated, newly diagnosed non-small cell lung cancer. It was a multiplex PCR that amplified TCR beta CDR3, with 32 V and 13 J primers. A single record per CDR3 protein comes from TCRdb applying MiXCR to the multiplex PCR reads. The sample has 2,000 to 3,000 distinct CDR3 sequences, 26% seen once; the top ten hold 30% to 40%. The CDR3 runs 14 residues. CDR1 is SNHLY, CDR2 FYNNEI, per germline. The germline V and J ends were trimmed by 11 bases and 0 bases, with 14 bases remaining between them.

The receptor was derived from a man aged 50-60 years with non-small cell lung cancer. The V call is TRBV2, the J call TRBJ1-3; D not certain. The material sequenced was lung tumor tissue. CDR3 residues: CARSKGDSGNTIYF. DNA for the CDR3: TGTGCCCGCTCGAAGGGAGACTCTGGAAACACCATATATTTT.